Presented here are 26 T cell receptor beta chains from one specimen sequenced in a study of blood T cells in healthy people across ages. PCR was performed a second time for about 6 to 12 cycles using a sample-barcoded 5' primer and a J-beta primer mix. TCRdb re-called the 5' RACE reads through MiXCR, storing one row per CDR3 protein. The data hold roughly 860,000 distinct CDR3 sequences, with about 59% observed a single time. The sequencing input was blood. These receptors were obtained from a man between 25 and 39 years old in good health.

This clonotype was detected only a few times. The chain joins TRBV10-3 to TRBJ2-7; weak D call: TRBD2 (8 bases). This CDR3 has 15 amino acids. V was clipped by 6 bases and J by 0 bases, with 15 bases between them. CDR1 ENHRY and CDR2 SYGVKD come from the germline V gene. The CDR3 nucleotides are TGTGCCATCAGAGATAGCGGGGACAGCTCCTACGAGCAGTACTTC. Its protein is CAIRDSGDSSYEQYF.

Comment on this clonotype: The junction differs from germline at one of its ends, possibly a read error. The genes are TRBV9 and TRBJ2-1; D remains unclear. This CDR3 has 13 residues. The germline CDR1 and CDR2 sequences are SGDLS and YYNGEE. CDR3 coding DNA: TGTGTCAGCAGCAAAGGCCGAGGCAATGAGCAGTTCTTC. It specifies CVSSKGRGNEQFF.

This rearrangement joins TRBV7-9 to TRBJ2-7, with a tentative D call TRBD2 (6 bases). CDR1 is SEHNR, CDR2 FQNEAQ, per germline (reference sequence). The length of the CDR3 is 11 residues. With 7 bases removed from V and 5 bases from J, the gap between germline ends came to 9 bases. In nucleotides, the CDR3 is TGTGCCAGCAATCGGGGGAACGAGCAGTACTTC. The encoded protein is CASNRGNEQYF.

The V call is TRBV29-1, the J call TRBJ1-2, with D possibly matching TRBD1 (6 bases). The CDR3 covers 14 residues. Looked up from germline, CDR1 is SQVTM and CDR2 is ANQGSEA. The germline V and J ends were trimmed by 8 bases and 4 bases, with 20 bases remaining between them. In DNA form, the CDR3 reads TGCAGCTCCTCCTTCGAGGGGGGCGGCTATGGCTACACCTTC. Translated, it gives CSSSFEGGGYGYTF.

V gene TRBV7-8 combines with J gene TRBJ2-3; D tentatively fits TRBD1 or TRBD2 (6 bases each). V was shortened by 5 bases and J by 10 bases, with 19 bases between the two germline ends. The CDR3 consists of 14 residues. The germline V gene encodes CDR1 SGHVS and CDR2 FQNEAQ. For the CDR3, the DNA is TGTGCCAGCAGCCCCCGACTAGGGGGGAAGTCGCAGTATTTT. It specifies CASSPRLGGKSQYF.

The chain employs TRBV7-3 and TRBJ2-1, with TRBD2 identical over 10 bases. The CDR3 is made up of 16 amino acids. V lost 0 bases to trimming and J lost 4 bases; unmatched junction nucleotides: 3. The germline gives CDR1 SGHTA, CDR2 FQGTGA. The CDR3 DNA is TGTGCCAGCAGCTTAACCAGCGGGGGGGGTTACAATGAGCAGTTCTTC. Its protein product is CASSLTSGGGYNEQFF.

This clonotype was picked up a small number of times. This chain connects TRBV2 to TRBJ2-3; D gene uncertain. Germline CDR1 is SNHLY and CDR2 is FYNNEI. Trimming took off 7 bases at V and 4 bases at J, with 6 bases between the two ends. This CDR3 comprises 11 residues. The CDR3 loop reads CASNDADTQYF. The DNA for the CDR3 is TGTGCCAGCAATGATGCAGATACGCAGTATTTT.

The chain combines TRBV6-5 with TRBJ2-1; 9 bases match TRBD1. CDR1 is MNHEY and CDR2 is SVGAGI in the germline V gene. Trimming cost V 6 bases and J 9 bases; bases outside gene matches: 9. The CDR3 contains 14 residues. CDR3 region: CASSRDRARLEQFF. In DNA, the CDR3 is TGTGCCAGCAGCAGGGACAGGGCGCGTCTTGAGCAGTTCTTC.

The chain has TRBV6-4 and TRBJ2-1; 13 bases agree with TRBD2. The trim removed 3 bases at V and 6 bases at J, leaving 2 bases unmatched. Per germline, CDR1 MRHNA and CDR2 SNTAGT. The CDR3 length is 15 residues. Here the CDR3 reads CASSERLAGGNEQFF. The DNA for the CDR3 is TGTGCCAGCAGTGAAAGACTAGCGGGGGGCAATGAGCAGTTCTTC.

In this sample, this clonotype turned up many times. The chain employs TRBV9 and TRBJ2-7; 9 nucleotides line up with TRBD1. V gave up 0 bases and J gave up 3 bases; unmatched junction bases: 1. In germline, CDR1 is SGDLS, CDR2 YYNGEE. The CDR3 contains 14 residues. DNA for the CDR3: TGTGCCAGCAGCGTAGGACAGGGGGGCTACGAGCAGTACTTC. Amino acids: CASSVGQGGYEQYF.

Here the CDR3 reads CASSVAGGLNQPQHF. The CDR3 nucleotides are TGTGCCAGCAGCGTAGCCGGGGGACTCAATCAGCCCCAGCATTTT. The V and J genes are TRBV9 and TRBJ1-5; tentatively, D is TRBD1 (5 bases). Trimming pared 0 bases from V and 3 bases from J, leaving 10 bases between. Germline CDR1 and CDR2: SGDLS and YYNGEE. This CDR3 region has 15 residues. Full variable domain (outside the CDR3, taken from reference TRBV9 and TRBJ1-5): DSGVTQTPKHLITATGQRVTLRCSPRSGDLSVYWYQQSLDQGLQFLIQYYNGEERAKGNILERFSAQQFPDLHSELNLSSLELGDSALYFCASSVAGGLNQPQHFGDGTRLSIL.

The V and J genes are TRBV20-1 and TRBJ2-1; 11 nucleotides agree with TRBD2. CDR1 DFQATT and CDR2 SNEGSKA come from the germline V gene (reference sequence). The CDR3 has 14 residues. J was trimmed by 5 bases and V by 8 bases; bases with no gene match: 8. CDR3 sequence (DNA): TGCAGTCCTCACACTAGCGGGAGACACAATGAGCAGTTCTTC. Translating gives CSPHTSGRHNEQFF.

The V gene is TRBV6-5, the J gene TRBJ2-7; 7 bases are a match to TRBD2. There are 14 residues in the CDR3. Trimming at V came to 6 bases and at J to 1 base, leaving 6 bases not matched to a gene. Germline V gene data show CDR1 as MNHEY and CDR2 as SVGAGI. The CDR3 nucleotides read TGTGCCAGCAGCGGAGGGGAGGGATCCTACGAGCAGTACTTC. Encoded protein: CASSGGEGSYEQYF.

The CDR3 reads CSALAGASYEQYF. CDR3 DNA sequence: TGCAGTGCGCTAGCGGGGGCCTCCTACGAGCAGTACTTC. The rearrangement uses TRBV20-1 and TRBJ2-7; 10 bases match TRBD2. This CDR3 is 13 amino acids long. The junction had 2 bases not matched to a gene; V was cut back by 6 bases and J by 0 bases. The germline V gene encodes CDR1 DFQATT and CDR2 SNEGSKA (reference sequence).

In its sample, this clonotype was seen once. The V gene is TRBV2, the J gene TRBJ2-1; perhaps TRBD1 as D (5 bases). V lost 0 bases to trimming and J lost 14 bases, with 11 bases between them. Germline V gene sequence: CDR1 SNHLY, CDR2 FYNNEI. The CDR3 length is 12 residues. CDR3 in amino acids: CASSEALQGEFF. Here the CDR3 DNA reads TGTGCCAGCAGTGAAGCACTGCAGGGTGAGTTCTTC.

DNA for the CDR3: TGTGCCAGCAGCCAAGAATATGGAGTGGTGACCCCAGGGGAGACCCAGTACTTC. This gives the protein CASSQEYGVVTPGETQYF. The chain uses TRBV3-1 and TRBJ2-5; TRBD1 is a possible D gene (5 bases). CDR1 and CDR2 (germline): LGHDT, YNNKEL (reference sequence). V lost 0 bases and J 5 bases, leaving 22 bases between the germline ends. This CDR3 is built from 18 residues.

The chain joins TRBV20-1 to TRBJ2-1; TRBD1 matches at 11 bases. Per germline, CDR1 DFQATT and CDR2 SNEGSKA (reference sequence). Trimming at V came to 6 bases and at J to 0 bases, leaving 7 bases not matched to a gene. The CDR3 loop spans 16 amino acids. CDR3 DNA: TGCAGTGCCCCCCCGGGGACAGGGGGCTCCTACAATGAGCAGTTCTTC. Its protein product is CSAPPGTGGSYNEQFF.

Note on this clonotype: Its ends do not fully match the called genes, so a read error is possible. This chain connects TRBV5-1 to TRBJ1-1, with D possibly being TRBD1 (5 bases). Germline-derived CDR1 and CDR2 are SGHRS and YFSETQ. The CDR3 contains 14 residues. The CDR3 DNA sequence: TGCGCCAGCAACTTGGCGACAGCGAACACTGAAGCTTTCTTT. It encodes CASNLATANTEAFF.

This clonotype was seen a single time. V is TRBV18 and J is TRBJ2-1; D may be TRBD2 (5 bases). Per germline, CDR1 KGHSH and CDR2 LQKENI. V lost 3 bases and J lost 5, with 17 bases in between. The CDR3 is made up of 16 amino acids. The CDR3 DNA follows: TGTGCCAGCTCACCCAGGACTGTACAGATCGACAATGAGCAGTTCTTC. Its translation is CASSPRTVQIDNEQFF.

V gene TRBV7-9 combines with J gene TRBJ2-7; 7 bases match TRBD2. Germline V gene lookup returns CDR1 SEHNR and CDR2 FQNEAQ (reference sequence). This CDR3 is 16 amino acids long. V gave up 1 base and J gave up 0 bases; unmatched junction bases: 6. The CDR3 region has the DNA TGTGCCAGCAGCTTAGGCCTCGGCGGGGGCTCCTACGAGCAGTACTTC. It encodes CASSLGLGGGSYEQYF.

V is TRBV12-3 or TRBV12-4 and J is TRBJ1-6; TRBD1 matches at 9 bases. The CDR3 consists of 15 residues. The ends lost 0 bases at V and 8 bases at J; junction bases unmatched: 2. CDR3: CASSLADRGHSPLHF. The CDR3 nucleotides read TGTGCCAGCAGTTTAGCGGACAGGGGTCATTCACCCCTCCACTTT.

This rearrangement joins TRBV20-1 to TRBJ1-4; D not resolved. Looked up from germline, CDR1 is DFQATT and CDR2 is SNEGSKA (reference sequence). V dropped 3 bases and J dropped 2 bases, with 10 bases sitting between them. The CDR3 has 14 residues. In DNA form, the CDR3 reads TGCAGTGCTAGGAGGGTTGGGACTAATGAAAAACTGTTTTTT. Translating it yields CSARRVGTNEKLFF.

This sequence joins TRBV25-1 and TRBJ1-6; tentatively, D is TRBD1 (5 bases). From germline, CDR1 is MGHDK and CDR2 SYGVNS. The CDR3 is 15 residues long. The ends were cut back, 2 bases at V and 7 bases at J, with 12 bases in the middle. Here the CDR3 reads CASSEGDHRNSPLHF. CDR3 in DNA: TGTGCCAGCAGTGAAGGGGACCATAGGAATTCACCCCTCCACTTT.

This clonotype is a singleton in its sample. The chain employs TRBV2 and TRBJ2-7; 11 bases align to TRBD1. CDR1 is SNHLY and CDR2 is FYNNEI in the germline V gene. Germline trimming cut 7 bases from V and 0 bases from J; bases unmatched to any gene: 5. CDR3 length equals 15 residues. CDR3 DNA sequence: TGTGCCAGCATACAGGGGACAGGGGGCTCCTACGAGCAGTACTTC. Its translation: CASIQGTGGSYEQYF.

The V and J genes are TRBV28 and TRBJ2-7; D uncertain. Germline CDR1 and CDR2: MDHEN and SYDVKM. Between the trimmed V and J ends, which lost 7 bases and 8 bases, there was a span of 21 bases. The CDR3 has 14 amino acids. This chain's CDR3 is CASNQGDSLLKQYF. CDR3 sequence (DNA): TGTGCCAGCAACCAAGGTGACTCATTACTAAAGCAGTACTTC.

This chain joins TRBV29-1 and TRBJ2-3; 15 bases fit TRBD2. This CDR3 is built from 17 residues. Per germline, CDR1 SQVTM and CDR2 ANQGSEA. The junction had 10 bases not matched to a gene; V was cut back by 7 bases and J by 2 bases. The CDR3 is CSAGGTSGGILTDTQYF. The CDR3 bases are TGCAGCGCTGGCGGGACTAGCGGGGGGATTCTCACAGATACGCAGTATTTT.